This paragraph covers one TCR beta chain sequence. Its recognized antigen is unknown. No base quality information exists; no much larger clone differs at one position. Receptor amplification or capture employed the immunoSEQ multiplex PCR assay. This immuneACCESS table, as held by TCRdb, lists in-frame sequences with V and J called but not all clones. Of the missing ones, under half trace to an unresolved V gene in checked studies; the others have no known cause. Present in this sample are 15,000 to 20,000 clones, around 87% of which were seen just once. In total, the top ten clones hold 10% to 15% of the sample. The sample belongs to a study of technical replicates of blood from a handful of donors (dated by TCRdb to 2017 to 2019). V ends up 1 base short and J 8 bases short, with an unmatched junction base count of 8. The germline V gene encodes CDR1 SGHVS and CDR2 FQNEAQ. The CDR3 spans 14 residues, from the cysteine through the phenylalanine. Only the CDR3 part of the read is kept: 42 bases, read in frame from the first base.

The origin of this receptor is a human donor in good health. What was sequenced was PBMCs. The rearrangement joined TRBV7-8 to TRBJ2-7, with TRBD1 matching 7 junction bases. The CDR3 loop reads CASSLVQGDNKQYF. The base sequence is TGTGCCAGCAGCTTAGTGCAGGGGGATAATAAGCAGTACTTC.